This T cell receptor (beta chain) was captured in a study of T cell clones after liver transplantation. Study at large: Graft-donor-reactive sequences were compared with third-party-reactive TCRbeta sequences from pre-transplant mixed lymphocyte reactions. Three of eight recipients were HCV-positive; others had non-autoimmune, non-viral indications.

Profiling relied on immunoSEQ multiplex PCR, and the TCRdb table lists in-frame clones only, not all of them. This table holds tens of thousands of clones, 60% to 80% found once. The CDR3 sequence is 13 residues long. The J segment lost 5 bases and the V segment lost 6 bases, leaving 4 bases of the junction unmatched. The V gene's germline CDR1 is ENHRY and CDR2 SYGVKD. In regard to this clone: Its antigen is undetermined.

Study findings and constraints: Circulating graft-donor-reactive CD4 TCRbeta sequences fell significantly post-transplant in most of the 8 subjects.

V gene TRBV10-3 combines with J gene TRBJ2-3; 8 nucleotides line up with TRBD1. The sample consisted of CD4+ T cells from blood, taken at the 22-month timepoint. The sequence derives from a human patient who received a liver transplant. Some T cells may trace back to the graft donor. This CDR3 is CAIRQGAEDTQYF. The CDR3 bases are TGTGCCATCAGGCAGGGGGCCGAAGATACGCAGTATTTT.